One sample yielded the 23 T cell receptor beta chains listed below, sequenced in a study of blood T cell repertoires in COVID-19. Sequencing was performed with immunoSEQ multiplex PCR; in TCRdb, only in-frame clones are kept and a portion is missing. The table shows under 300,000 clones, with more than 85% occurring only once. Sequenced input: peripheral blood. All receptors come from a woman between 70 and 85 years old with active or convalescent COVID-19.

The chain has TRBV2 and TRBJ1-4; 7 bases are shared with TRBD1. This CDR3 is built from 13 residues. V gave up 7 bases and J gave up 8 bases; unmatched junction bases: 7. CDR1 is SNHLY, CDR2 FYNNEI, per germline. DNA of the CDR3: TGTGCCAGCACGGCTGAGACAGGGGAAAAACTGTTTTTT. Encoded protein: CASTAETGEKLFF.

The chain uses TRBV27 and TRBJ1-2, with a tentative D call TRBD1 (5 bases). Trimming removed 7 bases from V and 7 bases from J, with 28 bases in between. Germline loops: CDR1 MNHEY, CDR2 SMNVEV (reference sequence). This CDR3 contains 17 residues. The CDR3 region is CASTGSYRLPGEGGYTF. The CDR3 DNA reads as TGTGCCAGCACGGGGTCTTACAGGCTGCCGGGAGAAGGTGGCTACACCTTC.

V usage is TRBV5-1 and J usage is TRBJ1-2, with D possibly matching TRBD1 (6 bases). The V end lost 2 bases, the J end lost 5 bases, and 13 bases lay between the germline ends. Germline V lookup: CDR1 SGHRS, CDR2 YFSETQ. This CDR3 contains 14 residues. CDR3 amino acids: CASSFAGGLYGYTF. CDR3 in DNA: TGCGCCAGCAGCTTTGCGGGGGGGCTGTATGGCTACACCTTC.

The V and J genes are TRBV5-6 and TRBJ1-4; 9 positions match TRBD1. CDR3 size: 13 residues. Trimming took 4 bases from V and 7 from J; bases not matched to a gene: 2. Germline CDR1 and CDR2: SGHDT and YYEEEE. CDR3 loop: CASSGTGTEKLFF. The DNA for the CDR3 is TGTGCCAGCAGCGGGACAGGGACTGAAAAACTGTTTTTT.

The rearrangement links TRBV29-1 to TRBJ2-7; 8 bases fit TRBD1. There are 14 residues in the CDR3. V shed 2 bases, J shed 5 bases, and the junction held 8 bases outside the gene matches. Germline-derived CDR1 and CDR2 are SQVTM and ANQGSEA. For the CDR3, the DNA is TGCAGCGTTGAACAAGGACAGGGTAGCAACGAGCAGTACTTC. Translation gives CSVEQGQGSNEQYF.

The chain couples TRBV24-1 to TRBJ1-2; TRBD1 is a possible D gene (5 bases). This CDR3 is built from 15 residues. Germline V gene data show CDR1 as KGHDR and CDR2 as SFDVKD. Trimming left V 4 bases short and J 6 bases short, with 17 bases between. In nucleotides, the CDR3 is TGTGCCACCAGTGACCGTTTGGGGGGGTTAGATGGCTACACCTTC. The encoded protein is CATSDRLGGLDGYTF.

In the case of this clone: Other DNA sequences from this sample encode an identical CDR3 as well. The CDR3 sequence: CASSIRTAGNTIYF. As DNA, the CDR3 is TGTGCCAGTAGTATACGGACAGCTGGAAACACCATATATTTT. The V and J genes are TRBV19 and TRBJ1-3; weak D call: TRBD1 (6 bases). V shed 2 bases and J shed 2 bases, with 7 bases lying between them. Per germline, CDR1 LNHDA and CDR2 SQIVND (reference sequence). This CDR3 contains 14 residues.

The V gene is TRBV9, the J gene TRBJ1-6; D uncertain. The CDR3 has 13 residues. Germline CDR1 and CDR2: SGDLS and YYNGEE. V was trimmed by 0 bases and J by 8 bases, leaving 6 bases between them. For the CDR3, the DNA is TGTGCCAGCAGCGTAGCCGGGGATTCACCCCTCCACTTT. This translates into CASSVAGDSPLHF.

The chain links TRBV7-2 to TRBJ1-5; D is undetermined. The CDR3 is made up of 15 amino acids. From germline, CDR1 is SGHTA and CDR2 FQGNSA. V shed 5 bases and J shed 6 bases, with 17 bases lying between them. CDR3 DNA: TGTGCCAGCAGCCCGGGGAGCGCGGATGCTCAGCCCCAGCATTTT. This translates into CASSPGSADAQPQHF.

The chain couples TRBV6-6 to TRBJ1-3; the D gene is possibly TRBD1 (5 bases). CDR3 length: 13 residues. Germline V gene lookup returns CDR1 MNHNY and CDR2 SVGAGI (reference sequence). Trimming stripped 6 bases from V and 4 bases from J, with 10 bases between. This chain's CDR3 is CASRRDSGNTIYF. CDR3 in DNA: TGTGCCAGCAGGCGGGACTCAGGAAACACCATATATTTT.

V is TRBV24-1 and J is TRBJ2-5; the D gene is possibly TRBD2 (5 bases). The CDR3 extends over 15 amino acids. Germline CDR1 KGHDR, CDR2 SFDVKD. Trimming removed 7 bases at V and 4 bases at J, with 18 bases between. The CDR3 nucleotides read TGTGCCACCAGGACGGGCGACGGGGTGGGAGAGACCCAGTACTTC. Its protein product is CATRTGDGVGETQYF.

This chain connects TRBV18 to TRBJ1-5, with TRBD1 matching over 10 bases. The V gene's germline CDR1 is KGHSH and CDR2 LQKENI. This CDR3 is 15 amino acids long. V lost 6 bases and J lost 6; bases outside the gene matches: 8. CDR3 in amino acids: CASSIGTGEIQPQHF. The DNA of the CDR3 is TGTGCCAGCTCCATTGGGACAGGGGAAATTCAGCCCCAGCATTTT.

There are many counts of this clone. J is TRBJ1-1 and V is TRBV19, with 9 nucleotides matching TRBD1. With 3 bases clipped from V and 6 bases from J, the junction kept 2 bases outside the gene matches. The CDR3 spans 13 residues. Germline V gives CDR1 LNHDA, CDR2 SQIVND (reference sequence). CDR3 sequence: CASSIRDRAEAFF. DNA of the CDR3: TGTGCCAGTAGTATCCGGGACAGGGCTGAAGCTTTCTTT. Looking up the rest from reference TRBV19 and TRBJ1-1 gives the full variable domain: DGGITQSPKYLFRKEGQNVTLSCEQNLNHDAMYWYRQDPGQGLRLIYYSQIVNDFQKGDIAEGYSVSREKKESFPLTVTSAQKNPTAFYLCASSIRDRAEAFFGQGTRLTVV.

The J gene is TRBJ1-2, the V gene TRBV4-3; D possibly corresponds to TRBD1 (5 bases). Germline V gene sequence: CDR1 LGHNA, CDR2 YSLEER. V lost 1 base and J lost 1, with 7 bases in between. CDR3 length: 14 residues. CDR3 loop: CASSQGGSNYGYTF. The CDR3 coding sequence is TGCGCCAGCAGCCAAGGGGGCAGTAACTATGGCTACACCTTC.

J is TRBJ1-1 and V is TRBV27, with unresolved D. Trimming pared 4 bases from V and 8 bases from J, leaving 17 bases between. The CDR3 totals 14 residues. CDR1 and CDR2 (germline): MNHEY, SMNVEV (reference sequence). Here the CDR3 DNA reads TGTGCCAGCAGTTCCCAGCGGGCAGCCTCAGAAGCTTTCTTT. This encodes CASSSQRAASEAFF.

J is TRBJ1-1 and V is TRBV5-4; D gene ambiguous. Trimming shortened V by 0 bases and J by 0 bases, and 12 bases separated the two germline ends. Germline values: CDR1 SGHNT, CDR2 YYREEE (reference sequence). CDR3 length: 16 residues. DNA for the CDR3: TGTGCCAGCAGCTTGGTCCCGAAACTTATGAACACTGAAGCTTTCTTT. Translation: CASSLVPKLMNTEAFF.

This chain connects TRBV29-1 to TRBJ1-3, with a possible D match to TRBD1 (5 bases). Germline CDR1 SQVTM, CDR2 ANQGSEA. Trimming cost V 6 bases and J 6 bases, with 12 bases left between them. The CDR3 has 12 residues. For the CDR3, the DNA is TGCAGCGTAGGGGAGGGAGAAAACACCATATATTTT. This sequence encodes CSVGEGENTIYF.

This CDR3 is CATRGEALLGEQFF. CDR3 DNA sequence: TGTGCCACCAGGGGGGAGGCCCTGTTAGGTGAGCAGTTCTTC. J is TRBJ2-1 and V is TRBV10-3; maybe TRBD1 (7 bases). Trimming removed 10 bases at V and 9 bases at J, with 22 bases between. The CDR3 has 14 amino acids. Germline V gene sequence: CDR1 ENHRY, CDR2 SYGVKD.

The V call is TRBV5-1, the J call TRBJ1-2, with 10 positions matching TRBD1. Trimming at V came to 0 bases and at J to 5 bases, leaving 4 bases not matched to a gene. CDR3 length equals 15 residues. Germline V gene sequence: CDR1 SGHRS, CDR2 YFSETQ. Written as DNA, the CDR3 is TGCGCCAGCAGCTTGGAGGGACAGGGGAATTATGGCTACACCTTC. This encodes CASSLEGQGNYGYTF.

V is TRBV19 and J is TRBJ2-4; no clear D gene. V lost 4 bases to trimming and J lost 7 bases, with 11 bases between them. Germline loops: CDR1 LNHDA, CDR2 SQIVND (reference sequence). The CDR3 runs to 13 residues. CDR3 DNA sequence: TGTGCCAGTAGTACCCAAGCGCGGAACATTCAGTACTTC. Protein product: CASSTQARNIQYF.

The chain combines TRBV7-2 with TRBJ1-3, with 8 bases matching TRBD1. J was trimmed by 3 bases and V by 3 bases; bases with no gene match: 7. This CDR3 region has 16 residues. Per germline, CDR1 SGHTA and CDR2 FQGNSA. The CDR3: CASSFAGTGFGNTIYF. The DNA of the CDR3 is TGTGCCAGCAGCTTCGCCGGGACAGGCTTTGGAAACACCATATATTTT.

V and J are TRBV6-5 and TRBJ2-1; a possible D gene is TRBD2 (6 bases). Per the germline V gene, CDR1 is MNHEY and CDR2 is SVGAGI. Trimming left V 7 bases short and J 11 bases short, with 15 bases between. The CDR3 length is 12 residues. Here the CDR3 DNA reads TGTGCCAGCACCTTGGGGGGAGCGCAGCAGTTCTTC. Translating gives CASTLGGAQQFF.

The rearrangement joins TRBV7-2 to TRBJ2-2, with 9 positions matching TRBD1. After removal of 1 base from V and 5 bases from J, the junction contained 11 bases not matched to a gene. CDR3 length: 18 amino acids. The germline V gene has CDR1 SGHTA and CDR2 FQGNSA. For the CDR3, the DNA is TGTGCCAGCAGCTTAGGGGACAGGGTCTTTTCACTAACCGGGGAGCTGTTTTTT. It is translated as CASSLGDRVFSLTGELFF.